Presented here are 24 T cell receptor beta chains from one specimen sequenced in a study of blood T cell repertoires in COVID-19. The table came from immunoSEQ multiplex PCR; TCRdb's copy has only in-frame clones and leaves some out. The sample carries under 250,000 clones, roughly 80% recorded once. The sequenced material came from PBMCs or T cells enriched from blood (not recorded which). All receptors derive from a woman in her 40s who had been exposed to COVID-19.

This chain uses TRBV5-1 with TRBJ1-1; TRBD1 aligns across 7 bases. The CDR3 length is 15 residues. From germline, CDR1 is SGHRS and CDR2 YFSETQ. The V and J ends lost 5 bases and 1 base, in that order; junction bases with no gene match: 8. This CDR3 reads CASSSGTAQNTEAFF. For the CDR3, the DNA is TGCGCCAGCAGTTCCGGGACAGCCCAGAACACTGAAGCTTTCTTT.

The chain has TRBV5-1 and TRBJ2-1, with D possibly being TRBD2 (6 bases). V was pared by 1 base and J by 1 base, with 9 bases between. The germline V gene has CDR1 SGHRS and CDR2 YFSETQ. There are 15 residues in the CDR3. Written as DNA, the CDR3 is TGCGCCAGCAGCTTGCGACTAGTATCCTACAATGAGCAGTTCTTC. Encoded protein: CASSLRLVSYNEQFF.

The V gene is TRBV28, the J gene TRBJ1-3; the D is unclear. The CDR3 length is 19 residues. Trimming took off 3 bases at V and 4 bases at J, with 25 bases between the two ends. In germline, CDR1 is MDHEN, CDR2 SYDVKM. Here the CDR3 DNA reads TGTGCCAGCAGTTTTGGGAGGGTTGATGCGCGACCTAGAGGAAACACCATATATTTT. Its protein is CASSFGRVDARPRGNTIYF.

The rearrangement joins TRBV7-2 to TRBJ2-2; 9 bases are shared with TRBD1. The CDR3 contains 15 residues. Germline V gene lookup returns CDR1 SGHTA and CDR2 FQGNSA. V lost 8 bases and J lost 5; bases outside the gene matches: 9. For the CDR3, the DNA is TGTGCCAGCGGACAACAGGGGGCAGGGACCGGGGAGCTGTTTTTT. It encodes CASGQQGAGTGELFF.

V usage is TRBV3-1 (or the pseudogene TRBV3-2) and J usage is TRBJ1-1; D not certain. The CDR3 length is 15 residues. Germline V CDR1 and CDR2: LGHDT, YNNKEL (reference sequence). The V end lost 4 bases, the J end lost 1 base, and 13 bases lay between the germline ends. The CDR3 DNA reads TGTGCCAGCAGCCCCAAGTACGGTGGGAACACTGAAGCTTTCTTT. This gives the protein CASSPKYGGNTEAFF.

The chain has TRBV6-8 and TRBJ1-6; the match to TRBD1 covers 11 bases. Unmatched junction bases numbered 17, after V lost 7 bases and J lost 0 bases. CDR1 MNHGY and CDR2 SAAAGT come from the germline V gene. This CDR3 is built from 21 residues. The CDR3 DNA reads as TGTGCCAGCATATTCCGTCTCTCGGGGACAGGGGGGGGCTCCTATAATTCACCCCTCCACTTT. As protein: CASIFRLSGTGGGSYNSPLHF.

V and J are TRBV14 and TRBJ1-2; 7 bases align to TRBD1. Germline CDR1 SGHDN, CDR2 FVKESK. Trimming at V came to 6 bases and at J to 4 bases, leaving 2 bases not matched to a gene. CDR3 length: 12 amino acids. CDR3 sequence (DNA): TGTGCCAGCAGTCCAGGGGGCTATGGCTACACCTTC. Translation gives CASSPGGYGYTF.

This clone was seen ten or more times. The chain combines TRBV5-1 with TRBJ1-2; no reliable D call. Trimming pared 0 bases from V and 8 bases from J, leaving 11 bases between. CDR3 size: 13 residues. CDR1 is SGHRS, CDR2 YFSETQ, per germline. Written as DNA, the CDR3 is TGCGCCAGCAGCTTGGCGGGGATTGGAGGCTACACCTTC. Amino acids: CASSLAGIGGYTF.

V gene TRBV10-3 combines with J gene TRBJ2-5, with D maybe TRBD2 (7 bases). This CDR3 has 13 residues. V was shortened by 6 bases and J by 5 bases, with 13 bases between the two germline ends. The germline gives CDR1 ENHRY, CDR2 SYGVKD. CDR3 sequence (DNA): TGTGCCATCAGGACCGGGGGGCAGGAGACCCAGTACTTC. Protein: CAIRTGGQETQYF.

The V call is TRBV28, the J call TRBJ1-3, with TRBD1 identical over 7 bases. The trim removed 6 bases at V and 3 bases at J, leaving 8 bases unmatched. The CDR3 spans 15 residues. Germline-derived CDR1 and CDR2 are MDHEN and SYDVKM. In nucleotides, the CDR3 is TGTGCCAGCAGGCCCCACGACAGGGTTGGAAACACCATATATTTT. Its translation: CASRPHDRVGNTIYF. The full variable domain, in which reference TRBV28 and TRBJ1-3 provide the parts outside the CDR3, is DVKVTQSSRYLVKRTGEKVFLECVQDMDHENMFWYRQDPGLGLRLIYFSYDVKMKEKGDIPEGYSVSREKKERFSLILESASTNQTSMYLCASRPHDRVGNTIYFGEGSWLTVV.

The sample holds a few counts of this clone. J is TRBJ1-5 and V is TRBV12-3 or TRBV12-4, with a tentative D call TRBD1 (6 bases). This CDR3 is 13 amino acids long. V was pared by 6 bases and J by 9 bases, with 15 bases between. The CDR3 nucleotides are TGTGCCAGCAGCGTGGGGGCCGGGGCGCCCCAGCATTTT. This gives the protein CASSVGAGAPQHF.

The chain uses TRBV10-3 and TRBJ1-2; D is unresolved. This CDR3 spans 12 amino acids. Germline CDR1 ENHRY, CDR2 SYGVKD. V lost 3 bases and J 4 bases, leaving 6 bases between the germline ends. The CDR3 reads CAISDLSYGYTF. DNA of the CDR3: TGTGCCATCAGTGACCTTAGCTATGGCTACACCTTC.

V and J are TRBV6-5 and TRBJ1-6; perhaps TRBD1 as D (6 bases). The germline V gene encodes CDR1 MNHEY and CDR2 SVGAGI. The V gene lost 2 bases and the J gene lost 7 bases, with 12 bases spanning the gap. The CDR3 has 15 residues. CDR3: CASSYRQGINSPLHF. The CDR3 DNA reads TGTGCCAGCAGTTACCGGCAGGGGATCAATTCACCCCTCCACTTT.

On this clone: This specimen includes other DNA sequences encoding the same CDR3. This rearrangement joins TRBV7-3 to TRBJ1-1; 8 positions match TRBD1. J was trimmed by 4 bases and V by 4 bases; bases with no gene match: 2. CDR3 size: 13 residues. Germline V gene lookup returns CDR1 SGHTA and CDR2 FQGTGA. For the CDR3, the DNA is TGTGCCAGCAGCTCTGACAGGGGCACTGAAGCTTTCTTT. Protein product: CASSSDRGTEAFF.

The table lists this clone with a count of one. The genes are TRBV7-9 and TRBJ1-4; a possible D gene is TRBD1 (5 bases). CDR3 size: 15 residues. Germline values: CDR1 SEHNR, CDR2 FQNEAQ (reference sequence). V lost 3 bases to trimming and J lost 6 bases, with 14 bases between them. The CDR3 sequence: CASSFGRGLDEKLFF. CDR3 sequence (DNA): TGTGCCAGCAGCTTCGGTAGGGGCCTGGATGAAAAACTGTTTTTT.

The gene calls are TRBV2 and TRBJ1-1, with D uncertain. The CDR3 length is 14 residues. Germline V gives CDR1 SNHLY, CDR2 FYNNEI. With 1 base removed from V and 2 bases from J, the gap between germline ends came to 8 bases. The CDR3: CASSEGLENTEAFF. DNA for the CDR3: TGTGCCAGCAGTGAAGGGTTAGAAAACACTGAAGCTTTCTTT.

The rearrangement uses TRBV5-5 and TRBJ1-4; the match to TRBD1 covers 8 bases. Germline CDR1 SGHKS, CDR2 YYEKEE (reference sequence). V lost 0 bases and J lost 7; bases outside the gene matches: 5. The CDR3 loop spans 15 amino acids. CDR3 sequence: CASSLEVTGAEKLFF. The CDR3 DNA follows: TGTGCCAGCAGCTTGGAGGTGACAGGGGCTGAAAAACTGTTTTTT. Looking up the rest from reference TRBV5-5 and TRBJ1-4 gives the full variable domain: DAGVTQSPTHLIKTRGQQVTLRCSPISGHKSVSWYQQVLGQGPQFIFQYYEKEERGRGNFPDRFSARQFPNYSSELNVNALLLGDSALYLCASSLEVTGAEKLFFGSGTQLSVL.

The chain links TRBV3-1 (or the pseudogene TRBV3-2) to TRBJ2-3; 13 bases are shared with TRBD2. The V segment lost 4 bases and the J segment 8 bases; nucleotides outside the gene matches: 9. From germline, CDR1 is LGHDT and CDR2 YNNKEL (reference sequence). The CDR3 is 16 residues long. CDR3 loop: CASSRPSLAGGGTQYF. The CDR3, as DNA: TGTGCCAGCAGCCGGCCGTCACTAGCGGGGGGGGGTACGCAGTATTTT.

The count of this clone is one. This rearrangement joins TRBV10-3 to TRBJ1-2; 7 nucleotides agree with TRBD1. J was trimmed by 3 bases and V by 6 bases; bases with no gene match: 7. The CDR3 is 14 amino acids. The germline CDR1 and CDR2 sequences are ENHRY and SYGVKD. CDR3 in DNA: TGTGCCATCAGGGCCGGCACAGGGGACTATGGCTACACCTTC. Translating it yields CAIRAGTGDYGYTF.

V usage is TRBV30 and J usage is TRBJ1-3; D might be TRBD1 (5 bases). This CDR3 comprises 14 residues. CDR1 is GTSNPN, CDR2 SVGIG, per germline (reference sequence). V lost 2 bases and J 0 bases, leaving 8 bases between the germline ends. The CDR3 sequence is CAWSPGGSGNTIYF. The CDR3 region has the DNA TGTGCCTGGAGTCCCGGGGGCTCTGGAAACACCATATATTTT.

Here the CDR3 reads CASSQDPHLLAPGYNEQFF. The CDR3 bases are TGTGCCAGCAGCCAAGATCCCCATTTACTAGCCCCTGGGTACAATGAGCAGTTCTTC. V gene TRBV3-1 (or the pseudogene TRBV3-2) combines with J gene TRBJ2-1; perhaps TRBD2 as D (6 bases). From germline, CDR1 is LGHDT and CDR2 YNNKEL (reference sequence). The CDR3 is made up of 19 amino acids. V lost 0 bases and J 4 bases, leaving 22 bases between the germline ends.

The genes are TRBV6-1 and TRBJ2-3, with TRBD2 as a possible D gene (5 bases). The CDR3 has 17 amino acids. The germline V gene has CDR1 MNHNS and CDR2 SASEGT. The ends were cut back, 4 bases at V and 5 bases at J, with 22 bases in the middle. The CDR3, as DNA: TGTGCCAGCAGTGTGGAGGAAGGCAGTTCATTATTAGATACGCAGTATTTT. Residues: CASSVEEGSSLLDTQYF.

The chain has TRBV11-2 and TRBJ2-2; a possible D gene is TRBD1 (6 bases). This CDR3 spans 14 amino acids. Deletions cut 5 bases from V and 4 bases from J, with 11 bases between. Germline V gene lookup returns CDR1 SGHAT and CDR2 FQNNGV. CDR3 amino acids: CASSPQGSTGELFF. The CDR3 nucleotides are TGTGCCAGCAGCCCCCAGGGGAGCACCGGGGAGCTGTTTTTT.

V and J are TRBV4-2 and TRBJ1-2, with D perhaps TRBD1 (6 bases). The CDR3 spans 15 residues. CDR1 and CDR2 from the germline V gene are LGHNA and YNFKEQ. V gave up 0 bases and J gave up 4 bases, with 12 bases separating them. The DNA for the CDR3 is TGTGCCAGCAGCCAAGATGACAGGCAGGGCTATGGCTACACCTTC. It yields the protein CASSQDDRQGYGYTF.